This entry is about one TCR beta chain. There is no known antigen for this receptor. No clone much larger than this one lies a single base away; base qualities are absent. Libraries were constructed by the immunoSEQ multiplex PCR assay. The published analysis was carried out like this. A statistical classification framework was built to diagnose cytomegalovirus status from the catalog of TCR beta chain sequences. The source is immuneACCESS, and TCRdb retained only in-frame sequences with V and J called. Part of the clones is not carried over; for the studies checked, unresolved V genes explain less than half of this, and the remainder is unexplained. For V, J and clone size, that table is used; D and trimming come from the DNA. The sample contains about 74,000 clones, 94% of them found a single time. The ten largest clones take up around 1.5% of the sample. These data are taken from a study of cytomegalovirus exposure and HLA in healthy donors (dated by TCRdb to between 2016 and 2019). In the study overall: A later analysis indicated that the roughly 130 validation repertoires were generated on the platform also employed for the 600 to 750 repertoires of the first cohort. The aim of the study was to test whether cataloging public T cell receptors could identify signatures of past pathogen exposure. In addition to the first cohort of 666 subjects, a separate validation cohort of under 150 different subjects was used. The study combined high-throughput TCR immunosequencing, statistical association of individual TCRs with disease status, and machine learning to predict cytomegalovirus infection status.

On the study overall, not on this receptor specifically: Across donors, most TCR sequences were observed very rarely, whereas some public TCRs were present in many individuals. A later analysis found that TCRs clustered in the first cohort also tended to co-occur in the 120 validation repertoires, with roughly 95% of cluster scores above 0. The classifier was reported to diagnose cytomegalovirus status with high specificity and sensitivity in both the original cohort and the validation cohort. Three of the identified cytomegalovirus-associated TCR beta chains were confirmed in vitro to be specific for cytomegalovirus antigens. The study gave a list of about 160 TCR beta chains associated with cytomegalovirus. The authors suggested that the approach could potentially be generalized to other disease states and immunological phenotypes. A later analysis had no HLA typing for the validation cohort, so co-occurrence there was scored across all 110 or so repertoires.

The donors belonged to the validation cohort of about 120 subjects, which was separate from the approximately 700-subject first cohort. CDR1 and CDR2, per the germline V gene, are WSHSY and SAAADI. Trimming takes 6 bases off V and 3 bases off J; junction bases not matched to a gene: 4. The CDR3 spans 13 residues, from the cysteine through the phenylalanine. Just the 39-base CDR3 DNA is kept, in frame starting at base 1. The clonotype was recovered from a man aged 18 to 30 in good health and CMV-seropositive. The sample comprised PBMCs. The chain was built from TRBV10-2 and TRBJ2-7, and TRBD2 aligns with 8 junction nucleotides. The CDR3 amino acid sequence is: CASRVAGSYEQYF. The nucleotide sequence reads as follows: TGCGCCAGCAGGGTAGCGGGAAGCTACGAGCAGTACTTC.